This T cell receptor (beta chain) was captured by sequencing in a study of shared clonotypes between healthy human individuals. Study results and limitations: Generally, naive subsets (rather than memory subsets) showed larger estimated richness.

This table comes from immunoSEQ multiplex PCR, and its TCRdb copy is limited to in-frame clones, with some not included. The sample holds 2.5 million or so clones, around 94% seen once. This CDR3 has 17 residues. Germline CDR1 reads MGHRA; CDR2 reads YSYEKL. Trimming cost V 3 bases and J 2 bases, with 17 bases left between them. About this clone itself: What it recognizes is unknown.

The chain combines TRBV4-1 with TRBJ2-4, with TRBD1 as a possible D gene (6 bases). This sequence was found in a man younger than 30 in good health. The sequencing sample was made of naive CD4+ T cells sorted from blood. Subset in this sample: CD45RA+ positively selected. The CDR3 loop is CASSHPWTVKTKNIQYF. CDR3 nucleotide sequence: TGCGCCAGCAGCCATCCATGGACAGTTAAGACCAAAAACATTCAGTACTTC.